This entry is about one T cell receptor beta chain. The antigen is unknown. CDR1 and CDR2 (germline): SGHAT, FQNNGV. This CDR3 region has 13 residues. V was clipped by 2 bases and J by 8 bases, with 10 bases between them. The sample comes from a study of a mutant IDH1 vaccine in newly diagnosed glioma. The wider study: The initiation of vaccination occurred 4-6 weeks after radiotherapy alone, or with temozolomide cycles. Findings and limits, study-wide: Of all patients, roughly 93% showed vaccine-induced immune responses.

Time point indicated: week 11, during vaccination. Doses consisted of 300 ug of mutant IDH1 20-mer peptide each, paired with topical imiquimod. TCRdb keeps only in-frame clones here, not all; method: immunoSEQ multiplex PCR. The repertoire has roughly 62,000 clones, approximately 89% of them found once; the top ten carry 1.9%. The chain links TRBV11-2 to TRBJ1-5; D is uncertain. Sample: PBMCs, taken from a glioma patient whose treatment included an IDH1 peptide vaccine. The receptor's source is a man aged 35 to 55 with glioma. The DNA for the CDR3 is TGTGCCAGCAGCTTATGGCGGACGGAGCCCCAGCATTTT. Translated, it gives CASSLWRTEPQHF.